This paragraph covers one T cell receptor (beta chain) sequence. Its antigen is not identified. Libraries were prepared by immunoSEQ multiplex PCR; TCRdb keeps only in-frame clonotypes and omits some of them. The sample shows about 1.5 million clones, roughly 95% of them seen only once. This specimen belongs to a study of shared clonotypes between healthy human individuals. Study findings and constraints: Rarefaction curves obtained for sorted subsets showed sequencing incomplete despite large depth. In a handful of donors, around 4.8% of naive CD4 clonotypes appeared in common. Researchers sampled only blood; tissue repertoires likely differ.

The CDR3 runs 15 residues. Looked up from germline, CDR1 is SGHTA and CDR2 is FQGNSA. The ends lost 5 bases at V and 5 bases at J; junction bases unmatched: 9. The sequence derives from a man aged 25 to 40 in good health. This rearrangement joins TRBV7-2 to TRBJ2-5, with 9 bases that match TRBD2. The sequencing sample was made of naive CD4+ T cells sorted from blood. Subset given: CD45RA+ positively selected. CDR3 bases: TGTGCCAGCAGCGGGGATAGCGGGAGTTGGGAGACCCAGTACTTC. Translating gives CASSGDSGSWETQYF.